One and the same sample provided the 26 T cell receptor beta chains below, sequenced in a study of T-cell reconstitution after alpha-beta-depleted transplantation in children. Unique molecular identifiers were incorporated into the prepared TCRbeta library. MiXCR, run by TCRdb on the PCR reads, gives a single entry per CDR3 protein. The sample shows over 550,000 distinct CDR3 sequences, roughly a tenth of them seen only once. This specimen consisted of PBMCs from the stem cell graft donor, obtained from the stem cell graft. The receptor source for this set is a human donor who donated a stem cell graft to a child with acute myeloid leukemia.

The genes are TRBV11-1 and TRBJ2-7; 12 nucleotides match TRBD2. CDR1 is SGHAT, CDR2 FQDESV, per germline (reference sequence). V lost 5 bases and J lost 5; bases outside the gene matches: 7. This CDR3 spans 15 amino acids. CDR3 in DNA: TGTGCCAGCAGCGACCGACTAGCGGGAGTCAACGAGCAGTACTTC. This gives the protein CASSDRLAGVNEQYF.

This clonotype has only one observation. The J gene is TRBJ1-2, the V gene TRBV19, with D hard to call. From germline, CDR1 is LNHDA and CDR2 SQIVND (reference sequence). The CDR3 runs 12 residues. Trimming took off 9 bases at V and 6 bases at J, with 14 bases between the two ends. CDR3 bases: TGTGCCAGCCAAAGGACGGCCCATGGCTACACCTTC. It yields the protein CASQRTAHGYTF.

This clonotype was detected many times. This chain links TRBV5-1 with TRBJ1-1; D is perhaps TRBD1 (5 bases). CDR3 length: 15 residues. V was clipped by 0 bases and J by 0 bases, with 9 bases between them. CDR1 is SGHRS and CDR2 is YFSETQ in the germline V gene. The DNA of the CDR3 is TGCGCCAGCAGCTTGGCGCAGGGCATGAACACTGAAGCTTTCTTT. This codes for CASSLAQGMNTEAFF.

This chain links TRBV29-1 with TRBJ1-2; D may be TRBD1 (5 bases). The CDR3 spans 13 residues. V gave up 6 bases and J gave up 3 bases, with 14 bases separating them. From germline, CDR1 is SQVTM and CDR2 ANQGSEA. This CDR3 reads CSVPTAADYGYTF. CDR3 nucleotide sequence: TGCAGCGTCCCGACAGCCGCCGACTATGGCTACACCTTC.

A few counts support this clonotype. The rearrangement uses TRBV12-3 or TRBV12-4 and TRBJ2-3; tentatively, D is TRBD1 or TRBD2 (5 bases each). V was shortened by 8 bases and J by 5 bases, with 17 bases between the two germline ends. CDR3 length: 14 amino acids. The CDR3 loop is CASGDGNYGDTQYF. CDR3 sequence (DNA): TGTGCCAGCGGGGACGGCAACTATGGAGATACGCAGTATTTT.

The V gene is TRBV6-2 or TRBV6-3, the J gene TRBJ2-1; D possibly uses TRBD1 or TRBD2 (5 bases each). The V end lost 6 bases, the J end lost 6 bases, and 18 bases lay between the germline ends. Germline assignment: CDR1 MNHEY and CDR2 SVGEGT. This CDR3 has 15 residues. The DNA for the CDR3 is TGTGCCAGCAGCTTACTAGGGACGAAGGGCAATGAGCAGTTCTTC. Translating it yields CASSLLGTKGNEQFF.

The genes are TRBV19 and TRBJ2-1; 7 bases are shared with TRBD2. The CDR3 extends over 16 amino acids. After removal of 5 bases from V and 4 bases from J, the junction contained 11 bases not matched to a gene. Germline V gives CDR1 LNHDA, CDR2 SQIVND (reference sequence). CDR3 nucleotides: TGTGCCAGTAGTTTCATGGTAGCGGGTATTTACAATGAGCAGTTCTTC. This translates into CASSFMVAGIYNEQFF. The entire variable domain, with the rest obtained from reference TRBV19 and TRBJ2-1, is as follows: DGGITQSPKYLFRKEGQNVTLSCEQNLNHDAMYWYRQDPGQGLRLIYYSQIVNDFQKGDIAEGYSVSREKKESFPLTVTSAQKNPTAFYLCASSFMVAGIYNEQFFGPGTRLTVL.

Only a few counts were recorded for this clonotype. The rearrangement uses TRBV7-9 and TRBJ2-2, with 7 bases matching TRBD2. The junction had 10 bases not matched to a gene; V was cut back by 5 bases and J by 4 bases. The CDR3 consists of 16 residues. Germline CDR1 is SEHNR and CDR2 is FQNEAQ (reference sequence). The CDR3 nucleotides read TGTGCCAGCAGCCATCGCCAGCGGGGACGCACCGGGGAGCTGTTTTTT. Its translation is CASSHRQRGRTGELFF.

The chain carries TRBV7-2 and TRBJ2-1; TRBD2 aligns across 12 bases. CDR1 is SGHTA, CDR2 FQGNSA, per germline. The ends lost 1 base at V and 7 bases at J; junction bases unmatched: 5. The CDR3 consists of 16 residues. The CDR3: CASSLVLAGGPNEQFF. The CDR3, as DNA: TGTGCCAGCAGCTTAGTGCTAGCGGGAGGGCCGAATGAGCAGTTCTTC.

This clonotype was counted ten times or more. The chain has TRBV5-1 and TRBJ2-7; D gene unclear. V gave up 2 bases and J gave up 2 bases, with 8 bases separating them. The CDR3 covers 13 residues. The germline V gene encodes CDR1 SGHRS and CDR2 YFSETQ. CDR3 sequence reads: CASSFDGAYEQYF. CDR3 coding DNA: TGCGCCAGCAGCTTCGACGGAGCCTACGAGCAGTACTTC. Together with reference TRBV5-1 and TRBJ2-7, the CDR3 gives the full variable domain: KAGVTQTPRYLIKTRGQQVTLSCSPISGHRSVSWYQQTPGQGLQFLFEYFSETQRNKGNFPGRFSGRQFSNSRSEMNVSTLELGDSALYLCASSFDGAYEQYFGPGTRLTVT.

This clonotype was recorded once. A read error may be the cause here, since a much bigger clone is one base away. J is TRBJ2-7 and V is TRBV3-1, with D maybe TRBD2 (6 bases). This CDR3 is built from 17 residues. Germline values: CDR1 LGHDT, CDR2 YNNKEL (reference sequence). This CDR3 is CATSQDMASALRGEQYF. The CDR3 DNA follows: TGTGCCACCAGCCAAGACATGGCTAGCGCATTAAGAGGGGAGCAGTACTTC.

The chain combines TRBV20-1 with TRBJ1-2, with no clear D. V lost 2 bases to trimming and J lost 2 bases, with 9 bases between them. The CDR3 is 13 amino acids. Per germline, CDR1 DFQATT and CDR2 SNEGSKA (reference sequence). The CDR3 here is CSARTGNNYGYTF. The DNA of the CDR3 is TGCAGTGCTAGAACGGGCAACAACTATGGCTACACCTTC.

The chain uses TRBV12-3 or TRBV12-4 and TRBJ2-3; D gene ambiguous. V was trimmed by 4 bases and J by 0 bases, leaving 11 bases between them. The CDR3 is made up of 15 amino acids. DNA of the CDR3: TGTGCCAGCAGTTCCGACGGGTCTAGCACAGATACGCAGTATTTT. It translates to CASSSDGSSTDTQYF.

The rearrangement uses TRBV9 and TRBJ2-1; TRBD1 matches 10 bases. V lost 3 bases to trimming and J lost 8 bases; unmatched junction nucleotides: 11. CDR3 length: 16 amino acids. CDR1 and CDR2 (germline): SGDLS, YYNGEE. CDR3 region: CASSGRTGTGVYEQFF. The CDR3 nucleotides are TGTGCCAGCAGCGGGCGGACCGGGACAGGGGTGTATGAGCAGTTCTTC.

This clonotype was seen ten or more times. J is TRBJ1-1 and V is TRBV28; the D gene is possibly TRBD1 (6 bases). Trimming pared 6 bases from V and 8 bases from J, leaving 19 bases between. Germline V gives CDR1 MDHEN, CDR2 SYDVKM. CDR3 size: 14 residues. In DNA form, the CDR3 reads TGTGCCAGCAGCCTGGGGGGGGCGCCCAGGGAAGCTTTCTTT. Protein product: CASSLGGAPREAFF.

This clonotype was picked up a small number of times. Here the CDR3 DNA reads TGTGCCACCAGCAGAGATTTGGCAGGGGGTTTCTATGGCTACACCTTC. This translates into CATSRDLAGGFYGYTF. The genes are TRBV15 and TRBJ1-2; 7 nucleotides match TRBD1. Germline assignment: CDR1 LNHNV and CDR2 YYDKDF (reference sequence). This CDR3 has 16 residues. V shed 0 bases and J 4 bases; nucleotides not matched to a gene: 8.

The rearrangement uses TRBV15 and TRBJ2-6; the D gene is possibly TRBD1 (6 bases). This CDR3 has 15 amino acids. Germline lookup yields CDR1 LNHNV and CDR2 YYDKDF (reference sequence). The ends were cut back, 4 bases at V and 4 bases at J, with 11 bases in the middle. CDR3 region: CATSTMRGGANVLTF. CDR3 bases: TGTGCCACCAGCACGATGAGGGGGGGGGCCAACGTCCTGACTTTC.

In this sample, this clonotype turned up many times. The J gene is TRBJ2-2, the V gene TRBV7-2; D gene unclear. The CDR3 sequence is 13 residues long. Germline-derived CDR1 and CDR2 are SGHTA and FQGNSA. The germline V and J ends were trimmed by 4 bases and 7 bases, with 10 bases remaining between them. This chain's CDR3 is CASSSDSGGELFF. The CDR3 nucleotides are TGTGCCAGCAGCTCCGACTCGGGCGGGGAGCTGTTTTTT. The full variable domain, rest sourced from reference TRBV7-2 and TRBJ2-2, is GAGVSQSPSNKVTEKGKDVELRCDPISGHTALYWYRQSLGQGLEFLIYFQGNSAPDKSGLPSDRFSAERTGGSVSTLTIQRTQQEDSAVYLCASSSDSGGELFFGEGSRLTVL.

The CDR3 protein is CASSSAGTQYNEQFF. CDR3 sequence (DNA): TGTGCCAGCAGTTCCGCCGGGACTCAGTACAATGAGCAGTTCTTC. This chain links TRBV5-5 with TRBJ2-1; D is possibly TRBD2 (6 bases). The V gene's germline CDR1 is SGHKS and CDR2 YYEKEE (reference sequence). The length of the CDR3 is 15 residues. V lost 5 bases and J lost 4, with 16 bases in between.

This clonotype has a handful of counts. The chain couples TRBV30 to TRBJ1-1, with a weak D call TRBD1 (5 bases). Germline-derived CDR1 and CDR2 are GTSNPN and SVGIG (reference sequence). Trimming took 3 bases from V and 4 from J, leaving 12 bases between them. This CDR3 has 13 amino acids. The CDR3 loop reads CAWRRGAGTEAFF. The DNA of the CDR3 is TGTGCCTGGAGGCGAGGGGCGGGCACTGAAGCTTTCTTT.

V usage is TRBV21-1 and J usage is TRBJ1-3; the table's D gene call, TRBD1, was not cross checked with the DNA. TRBV21-1 is labeled a pseudogene. This CDR3 is 16 amino acids long. The CDR3 reads CASSRPDSSSGNTIYF. The CDR3 region has the DNA TGTGCCAGCAGCCGACCGGACAGCTCCTCTGGAAACACCATATATTTT.

The chain combines TRBV5-1 with TRBJ2-7; D is possibly TRBD1 (6 bases). The germline gives CDR1 SGHRS, CDR2 YFSETQ. CDR3 length: 11 residues. V gave up 6 bases and J gave up 6 bases, with 10 bases separating them. CDR3 DNA: TGCGCCAGCACCACAGGGATCGAGCAGTACTTC. Translation gives CASTTGIEQYF.

This clonotype was found many times. The genes are TRBV20-1 and TRBJ2-7, with TRBD1 matching over 8 bases. V was clipped by 6 bases and J by 0 bases; unmatched bases: 7. Germline V CDR1 and CDR2: DFQATT, SNEGSKA (reference sequence). This CDR3 region has 14 residues. CDR3 sequence: CSAPGQVVSYEQYF. CDR3 nucleotide sequence: TGCAGTGCCCCGGGACAGGTCGTCTCCTACGAGCAGTACTTC.

The rearrangement joins TRBV28 to TRBJ2-6, with TRBD1 identical over 8 bases. The V gene's germline CDR1 is MDHEN and CDR2 SYDVKM. The CDR3 contains 16 residues. J lost 2 bases, V lost 5 bases, and 5 bases had no gene match. CDR3 loop: CASSLTGEAGANVLTF. The CDR3 nucleotides read TGTGCCAGCAGTCTGACAGGGGAGGCTGGGGCCAACGTCCTGACTTTC.

This clonotype was recorded at least ten times. The J gene is TRBJ1-1, the V gene TRBV9; TRBD1 matches 8 bases. Germline V CDR1 and CDR2: SGDLS, YYNGEE. CDR3 length: 17 residues. With 4 bases clipped from V and 5 bases from J, the junction kept 16 bases outside the gene matches. The CDR3 is CASSPHPGQVVFTEAFF. Here the CDR3 DNA reads TGTGCCAGCAGCCCTCATCCGGGACAGGTCGTTTTTACTGAAGCTTTCTTT.

This clonotype was observed a handful of times. V usage is TRBV20-1 and J usage is TRBJ2-1; 15 bases agree with TRBD2. Germline loops: CDR1 DFQATT, CDR2 SNEGSKA (reference sequence). The CDR3 length is 19 residues. J gave up 3 bases and V 2 bases, and 11 bases lay outside the gene matches. CDR3 loop: CSARLAGTSGRSGYNEQFF. In DNA, the CDR3 is TGCAGTGCTAGATTAGCCGGGACTAGCGGGAGGAGCGGCTACAATGAGCAGTTCTTC.